This T cell receptor (beta chain) was documented in a study of T cell repertoires in ileal Crohn's disease. In this sample, this clone turned up a few times. The germline V gene encodes CDR1 GTSNPN and CDR2 SVGIG (reference sequence). The CDR3 spans 12 residues. The V gene end was trimmed by 5 bases and the J gene end by 2 bases; junction bases not matched to a gene: 2. Profiled with immunoSEQ multiplex PCR; TCRdb holds only in-frame clones, not every one. Among more than 4,500 clones listed, more than 75% were seen once. This rearrangement joins TRBV30 to TRBJ1-2; 7 positions agree with TRBD1. The TCR was taken from an adult with Crohn's disease. The sequenced sample consisted of ileal tissue. CDR3 nucleotides: TGTGCCTGGTTACAGGGGAACTATGGCTACACCTTC. Its translation: CAWLQGNYGYTF.